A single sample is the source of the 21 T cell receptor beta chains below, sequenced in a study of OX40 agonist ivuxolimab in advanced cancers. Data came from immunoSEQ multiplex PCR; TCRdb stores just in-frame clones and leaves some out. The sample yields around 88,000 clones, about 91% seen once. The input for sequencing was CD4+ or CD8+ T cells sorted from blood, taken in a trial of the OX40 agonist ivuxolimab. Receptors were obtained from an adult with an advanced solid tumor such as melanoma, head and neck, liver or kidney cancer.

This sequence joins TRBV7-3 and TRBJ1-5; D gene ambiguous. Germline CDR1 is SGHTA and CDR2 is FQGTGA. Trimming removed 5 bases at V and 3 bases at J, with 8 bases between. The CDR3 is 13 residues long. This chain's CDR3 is CASSSSPNQPQHF. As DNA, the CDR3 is TGTGCCAGCAGCAGTAGCCCCAATCAGCCCCAGCATTTT.

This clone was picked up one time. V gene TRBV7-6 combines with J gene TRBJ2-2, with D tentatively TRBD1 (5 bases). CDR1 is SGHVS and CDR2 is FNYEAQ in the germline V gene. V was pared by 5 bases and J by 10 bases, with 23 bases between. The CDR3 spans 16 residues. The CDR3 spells CASSPRGRAAGEELFF. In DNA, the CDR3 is TGTGCCAGCAGCCCCCGAGGCAGGGCCGCTGGGGAGGAGCTGTTTTTT.

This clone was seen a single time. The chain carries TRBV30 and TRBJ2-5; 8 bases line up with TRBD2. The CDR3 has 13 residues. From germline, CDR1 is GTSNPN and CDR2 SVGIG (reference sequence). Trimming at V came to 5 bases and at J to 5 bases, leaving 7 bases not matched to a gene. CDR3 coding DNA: TGTGCCTGGGGCCCAGGCGGGGGGGAGACCCAGTACTTC. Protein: CAWGPGGGETQYF.

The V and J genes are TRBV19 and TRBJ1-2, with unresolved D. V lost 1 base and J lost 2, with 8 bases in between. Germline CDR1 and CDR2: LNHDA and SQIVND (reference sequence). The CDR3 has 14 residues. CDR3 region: CASSIALGNYGYTF. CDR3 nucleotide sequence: TGTGCCAGTAGTATAGCGCTGGGGAACTATGGCTACACCTTC.

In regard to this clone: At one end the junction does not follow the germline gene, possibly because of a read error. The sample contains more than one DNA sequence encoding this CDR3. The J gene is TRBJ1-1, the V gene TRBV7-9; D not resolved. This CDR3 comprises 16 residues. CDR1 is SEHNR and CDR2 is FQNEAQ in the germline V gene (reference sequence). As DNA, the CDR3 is TGTGCCAGCAGCTTAGAGTTAGGGCCCAGCGGCACTGAAGCCTTCTTT. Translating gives CASSLELGPSGTEAFF. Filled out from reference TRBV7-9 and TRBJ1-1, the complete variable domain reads DTGVSQNPRHKITKRGQNVTFRCDPISEHNRLYWYRQTLGQGPEFLTYFQNEAQLEKSRLLSDRFSAERPKGSFSTLEIQRTEQGDSAMYLCASSLELGPSGTEAFFGQGTRLTVV.

CDR3 protein: CASSLRTGATSPQHF. CDR3 DNA: TGTGCCAGCTCACTCCGGACAGGGGCCACGTCACCCCAGCATTTT. J is TRBJ1-5 and V is TRBV18, with TRBD1 matching over 9 bases. Germline V gene data show CDR1 as KGHSH and CDR2 as LQKENI. This CDR3 has 15 amino acids. V dropped 4 bases and J dropped 10; count of bases not matched to a gene: 11.

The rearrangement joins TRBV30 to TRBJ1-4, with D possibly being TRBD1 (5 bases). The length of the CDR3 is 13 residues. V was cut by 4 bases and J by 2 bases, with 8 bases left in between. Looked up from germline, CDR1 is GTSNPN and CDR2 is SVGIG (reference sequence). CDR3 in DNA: TGTGCCTGGAAGGGGTCTACTAATGAAAAACTGTTTTTT. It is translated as CAWKGSTNEKLFF.

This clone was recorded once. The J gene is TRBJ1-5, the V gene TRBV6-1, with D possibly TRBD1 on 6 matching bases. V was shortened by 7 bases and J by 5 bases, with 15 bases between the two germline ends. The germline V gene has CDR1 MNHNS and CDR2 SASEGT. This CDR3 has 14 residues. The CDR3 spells CASKTGFSDQPQHF. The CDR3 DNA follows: TGTGCCAGCAAAACAGGGTTTTCGGATCAGCCCCAGCATTTT.

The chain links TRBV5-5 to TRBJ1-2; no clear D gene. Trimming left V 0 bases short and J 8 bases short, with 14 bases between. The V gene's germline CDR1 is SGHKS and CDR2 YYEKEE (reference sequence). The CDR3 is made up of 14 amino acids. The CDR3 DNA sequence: TGTGCCAGCAGCTTGGGGCCAGCCTCCGGGGGCTACACCTTC. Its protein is CASSLGPASGGYTF.

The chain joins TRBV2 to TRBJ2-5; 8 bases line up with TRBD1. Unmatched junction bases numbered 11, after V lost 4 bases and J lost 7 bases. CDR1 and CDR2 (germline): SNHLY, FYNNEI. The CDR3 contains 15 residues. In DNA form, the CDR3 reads TGTGCCAGCAGTGCGGACAGGGTAGAAATGGGGACCCAGTACTTC. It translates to CASSADRVEMGTQYF.

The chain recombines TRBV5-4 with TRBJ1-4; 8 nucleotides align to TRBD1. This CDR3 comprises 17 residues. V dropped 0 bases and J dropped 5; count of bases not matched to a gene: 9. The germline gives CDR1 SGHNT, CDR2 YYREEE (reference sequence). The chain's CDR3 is CASSLGTGTARNEKLFF. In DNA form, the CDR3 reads TGTGCCAGCAGCTTGGGGACAGGGACGGCTAGGAATGAAAAACTGTTTTTT.

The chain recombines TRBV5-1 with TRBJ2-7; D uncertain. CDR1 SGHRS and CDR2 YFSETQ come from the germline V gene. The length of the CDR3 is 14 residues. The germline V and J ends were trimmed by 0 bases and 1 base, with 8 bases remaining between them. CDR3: CASSLAGRSYEQYF. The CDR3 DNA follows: TGCGCCAGCAGCTTGGCCGGCAGGTCCTACGAGCAGTACTTC.

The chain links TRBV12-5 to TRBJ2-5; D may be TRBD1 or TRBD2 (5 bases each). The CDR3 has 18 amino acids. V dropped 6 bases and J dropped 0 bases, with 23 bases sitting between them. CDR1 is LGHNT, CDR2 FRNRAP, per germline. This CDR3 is CASGKGTRAVQYQETQYF. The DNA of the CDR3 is TGTGCTAGTGGCAAGGGGACCCGGGCCGTCCAGTACCAAGAGACCCAGTACTTC.

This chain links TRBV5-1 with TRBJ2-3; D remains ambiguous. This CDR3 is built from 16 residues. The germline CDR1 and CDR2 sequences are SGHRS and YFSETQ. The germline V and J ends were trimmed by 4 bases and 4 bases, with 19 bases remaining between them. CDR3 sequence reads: CASSGGLGPGPDTQYF. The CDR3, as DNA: TGCGCCAGCAGCGGCGGTTTAGGGCCGGGCCCAGATACGCAGTATTTT.

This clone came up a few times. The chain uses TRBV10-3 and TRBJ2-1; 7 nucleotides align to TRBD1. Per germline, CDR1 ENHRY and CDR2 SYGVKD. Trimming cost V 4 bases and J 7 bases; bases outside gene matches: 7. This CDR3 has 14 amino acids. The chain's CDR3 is CAISGPGQRNEQFF. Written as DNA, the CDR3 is TGTGCCATCAGTGGGCCGGGACAGAGGAATGAGCAGTTCTTC.

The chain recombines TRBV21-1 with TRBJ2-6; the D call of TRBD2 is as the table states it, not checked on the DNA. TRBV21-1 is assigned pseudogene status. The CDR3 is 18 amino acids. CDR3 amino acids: CASSKVSGKRYGANVLTF. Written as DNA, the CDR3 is TGTGCCAGCAGCAAGGTTAGCGGGAAGAGGTATGGGGCCAACGTCCTGACTTTC.

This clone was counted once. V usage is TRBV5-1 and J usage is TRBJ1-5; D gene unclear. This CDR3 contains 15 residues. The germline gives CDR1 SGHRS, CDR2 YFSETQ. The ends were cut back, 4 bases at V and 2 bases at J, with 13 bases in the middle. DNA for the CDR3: TGCGCCAGCAGCGTTGACTTCGGGGGCAATCAGCCCCAGCATTTT. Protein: CASSVDFGGNQPQHF.

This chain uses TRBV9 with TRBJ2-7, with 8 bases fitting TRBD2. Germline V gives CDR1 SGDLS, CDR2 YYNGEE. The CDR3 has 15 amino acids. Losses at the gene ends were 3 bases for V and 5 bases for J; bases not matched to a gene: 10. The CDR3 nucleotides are TGTGCCAGCAGCGCTAGACTAGCGAACCTGGACGAGCAGTACTTC. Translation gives CASSARLANLDEQYF.

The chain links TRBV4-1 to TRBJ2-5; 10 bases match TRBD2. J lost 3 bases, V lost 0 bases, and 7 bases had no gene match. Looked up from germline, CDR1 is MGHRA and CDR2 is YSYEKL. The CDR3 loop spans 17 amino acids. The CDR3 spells CASSQEYQRGGEETQYF. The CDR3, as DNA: TGCGCCAGCAGCCAAGAGTACCAGCGGGGGGGCGAAGAGACCCAGTACTTC.

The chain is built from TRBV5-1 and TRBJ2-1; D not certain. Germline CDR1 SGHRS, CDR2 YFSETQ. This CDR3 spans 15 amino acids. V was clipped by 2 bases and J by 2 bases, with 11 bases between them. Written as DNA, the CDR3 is TGCGCCAGCAGCTTCAATCCAGGAGCCTACAATGAGCAGTTCTTC. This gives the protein CASSFNPGAYNEQFF.

CDR3 sequence reads: CASSRGLGRYYEQYF. CDR3 DNA: TGTGCCAGCAGCCGCGGTCTGGGGCGGTACTACGAGCAGTACTTC. The chain is built from TRBV6-6 and TRBJ2-7, with D tentatively TRBD1 (5 bases). The V gene's germline CDR1 is MNHNY and CDR2 SVGAGI (reference sequence). CDR3 length equals 15 residues. Trimming cost V 6 bases and J 3 bases, with 18 bases left between them.